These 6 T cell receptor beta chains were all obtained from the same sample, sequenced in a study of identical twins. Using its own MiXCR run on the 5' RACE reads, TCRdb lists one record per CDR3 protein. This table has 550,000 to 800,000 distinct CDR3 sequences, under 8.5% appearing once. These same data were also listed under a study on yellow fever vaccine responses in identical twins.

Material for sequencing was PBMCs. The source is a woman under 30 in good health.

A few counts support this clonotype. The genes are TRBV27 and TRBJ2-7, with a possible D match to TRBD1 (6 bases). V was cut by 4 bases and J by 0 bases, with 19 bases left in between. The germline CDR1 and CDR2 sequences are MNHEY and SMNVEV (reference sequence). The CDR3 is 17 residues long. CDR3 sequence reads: CASSSRGRGVSSYEQYF. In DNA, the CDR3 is TGTGCCAGCAGTTCAAGGGGCAGGGGAGTAAGCTCCTACGAGCAGTACTTC.

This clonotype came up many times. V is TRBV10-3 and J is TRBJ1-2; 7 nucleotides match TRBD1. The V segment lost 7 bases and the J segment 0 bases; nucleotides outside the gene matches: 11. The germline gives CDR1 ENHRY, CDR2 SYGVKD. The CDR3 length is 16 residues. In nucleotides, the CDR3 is TGTGCCATCACTCCCGAGGGGGCAACAGCTAACTATGGCTACACCTTC. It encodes CAITPEGATANYGYTF.

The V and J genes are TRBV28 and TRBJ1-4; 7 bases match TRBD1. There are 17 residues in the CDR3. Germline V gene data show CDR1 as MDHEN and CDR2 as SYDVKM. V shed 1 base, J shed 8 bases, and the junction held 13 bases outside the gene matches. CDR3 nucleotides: TGTGCCAGCAGTTTATTAGTCGCCAGGGGGGTCGTCGAAAAACTGTTTTTT. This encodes CASSLLVARGVVEKLFF.

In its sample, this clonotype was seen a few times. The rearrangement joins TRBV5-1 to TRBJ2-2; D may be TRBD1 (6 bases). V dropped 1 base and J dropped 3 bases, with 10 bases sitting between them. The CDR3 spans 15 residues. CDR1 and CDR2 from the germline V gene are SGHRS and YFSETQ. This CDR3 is CASSLQQGYTGELFF. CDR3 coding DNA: TGCGCCAGCAGCTTGCAGCAGGGGTACACCGGGGAGCTGTTTTTT.

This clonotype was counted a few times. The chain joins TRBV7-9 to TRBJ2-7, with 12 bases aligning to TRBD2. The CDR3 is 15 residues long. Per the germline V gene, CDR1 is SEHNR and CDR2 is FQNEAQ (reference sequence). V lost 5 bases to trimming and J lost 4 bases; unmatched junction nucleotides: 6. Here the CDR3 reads CASSNRLAGVYEQYF. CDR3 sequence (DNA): TGTGCCAGCAGCAACAGACTAGCGGGAGTGTACGAGCAGTACTTC.

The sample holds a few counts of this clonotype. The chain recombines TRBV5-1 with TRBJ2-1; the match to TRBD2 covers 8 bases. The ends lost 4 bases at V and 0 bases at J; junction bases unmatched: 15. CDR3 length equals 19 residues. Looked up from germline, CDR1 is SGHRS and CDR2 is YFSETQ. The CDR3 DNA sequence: TGCGCCAGCAGCCCACTCCGGGGGGGAGTGAGGGGCTCCTACAATGAGCAGTTCTTC. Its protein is CASSPLRGGVRGSYNEQFF.